Below, 5 T cell receptor beta chains from the same sample are listed, as sequenced in a study of blood T cell repertoires in COVID-19. Measured with immunoSEQ multiplex PCR; TCRdb has only the in-frame clones, and not every one. The sample lists about 180,000 clones; 84% were seen once. Sequenced sample: PBMCs or T cells enriched from blood (not recorded which). The receptors come from a man in his fifties or sixties who had recovered from COVID-19.

This chain connects TRBV28 to TRBJ1-2; 8 bases map to TRBD1. The CDR3 runs to 13 residues. The germline gives CDR1 MDHEN, CDR2 SYDVKM. The trim removed 4 bases at V and 3 bases at J, leaving 1 base unmatched. CDR3 residues: CASSSQGDYGYTF. The CDR3, as DNA: TGTGCCAGCAGTTCACAGGGGGACTATGGCTACACCTTC.

The CDR3 nucleotides are TGTGCCACCAGTGATTCTGGCTCCTCCTACAATGAGCAGTTCTTC. Translating it yields CATSDSGSSYNEQFF. This chain uses TRBV24-1 with TRBJ2-1; D gene ambiguous. The CDR3 extends over 15 amino acids. Trimming took off 2 bases at V and 0 bases at J, with 7 bases between the two ends. The germline V gene encodes CDR1 KGHDR and CDR2 SFDVKD.

J is TRBJ1-1 and V is TRBV4-1, with a possible D match to TRBD1 (6 bases). Germline-derived CDR1 and CDR2 are MGHRA and YSYEKL. V was clipped by 0 bases and J by 3 bases, with 11 bases between them. The CDR3 consists of 15 residues. The CDR3 DNA follows: TGCGCCAGCAGCCAAGATATCAGGGGTGACACTGAAGCTTTCTTT. Translating it yields CASSQDIRGDTEAFF.

This clone was recorded only once. The chain is built from TRBV3-1 (or the pseudogene TRBV3-2) and TRBJ2-7; the D is unclear. CDR3 length equals 11 residues. Germline CDR1 is LGHDT and CDR2 is YNNKEL (reference sequence). V was pared by 1 base and J by 5 bases, with 3 bases between. This CDR3 reads CASSQAHEQYF. The CDR3 nucleotides read TGTGCCAGCAGCCAAGCTCACGAGCAGTACTTC.

The sample holds one count of this clone. This chain connects TRBV6-1 to TRBJ1-6; D call uncertain. Germline CDR1 MNHNS, CDR2 SASEGT. The CDR3 has 13 amino acids. V lost 2 bases and J lost 12, with 11 bases in between. DNA for the CDR3: TGTGCCAGCAGTGAATACGAGGTTGGACCCCTCCACTTT. It translates to CASSEYEVGPLHF.